The source of this TCR beta chain is a study of control samples from healthy donors and cancer patients. CDR1 and CDR2 (germline): LGHNA, YSLEER. Trimming cost V 2 bases and J 5 bases, with 13 bases left between them. CDR3 size: 16 residues. Using immunoSEQ multiplex PCR, the repertoire was profiled, and TCRdb retains in-frame clones only, with some absent. This sample has about 160,000 clones, with around nine tenths found just once. Sequencing was done on a sample of blood. This chain links TRBV4-3 with TRBJ2-6; D not certain. The origin of this receptor is a man younger than 45 in good health. For the CDR3, the DNA is TGCGCCAGCAGCCAACGATACGTTCGTCGGGCCAACGTCCTGACTTTC. Translating it yields CASSQRYVRRANVLTF.